These 17 T cell receptor beta chains were all obtained from the same sample, sequenced in a study of cytomegalovirus exposure and HLA in healthy donors. Use of 60 Vbeta and 13 Jbeta primers characterized the PCR. Measured with immunoSEQ multiplex PCR; TCRdb has only the in-frame clones, and not every one. The data hold around 110,000 clones, with roughly 83% observed a single time. Sequencing input: PBMCs. The receptors derive from a man under 40 in good health and CMV-seropositive.

The CDR3 protein is CASSLEGRTGFYEQYF. CDR3 bases: TGTGCCAGCAGCTTAGAAGGGAGGACAGGTTTTTACGAGCAGTACTTC. The gene calls are TRBV11-3 and TRBJ2-7; tentative D call: TRBD1 (7 bases). The V end lost 0 bases, the J end lost 4 bases, and 16 bases lay between the germline ends. Germline loops: CDR1 SGHNT, CDR2 YENEEA. CDR3 size: 16 residues.

This clone came up a few times. This sequence joins TRBV28 and TRBJ1-4; TRBD1 matches at 10 bases. Per germline, CDR1 MDHEN and CDR2 SYDVKM. This CDR3 spans 16 amino acids. J gave up 8 bases and V 3 bases, and 9 bases lay outside the gene matches. The CDR3 region is CASSFRPGQGREKLFF. CDR3 sequence (DNA): TGTGCCAGCAGTTTTAGACCGGGACAGGGGAGGGAAAAACTGTTTTTT. Drawing the rest from reference TRBV28 and TRBJ1-4, the complete variable domain is DVKVTQSSRYLVKRTGEKVFLECVQDMDHENMFWYRQDPGLGLRLIYFSYDVKMKEKGDIPEGYSVSREKKERFSLILESASTNQTSMYLCASSFRPGQGREKLFFGSGTQLSVL.

This chain joins TRBV4-1 and TRBJ1-1; maybe TRBD1 (5 bases). This CDR3 is built from 15 residues. In germline, CDR1 is MGHRA, CDR2 YSYEKL. Trimming pared 4 bases from V and 1 base from J, leaving 13 bases between. As DNA, the CDR3 is TGCGCCAGCAGCCCCCAGGGTAGGAGGAACACTGAAGCTTTCTTT. Its protein is CASSPQGRRNTEAFF.

The DNA for the CDR3 is TGTGCCAGCAGCTTGCATGGACAGGGCCCACAAAGGGAGCAGTACTTC. It yields the protein CASSLHGQGPQREQYF. This rearrangement joins TRBV5-4 to TRBJ2-7; 8 nucleotides agree with TRBD1. J gave up 7 bases and V 1 base, and 13 bases lay outside the gene matches. The CDR3 contains 16 residues. The germline V gene encodes CDR1 SGHNT and CDR2 YYREEE (reference sequence).

This clone was observed once. V is TRBV19 and J is TRBJ2-7, with TRBD2 identical over 8 bases. The CDR3 loop spans 15 amino acids. CDR1 and CDR2 from the germline V gene are LNHDA and SQIVND (reference sequence). V was clipped by 7 bases and J by 2 bases; unmatched bases: 10. The CDR3 loop is CASINREGLTYEQYF. The DNA for the CDR3 is TGTGCCAGTATCAACCGGGAGGGCCTAACCTACGAGCAGTACTTC.

V gene TRBV4-1 combines with J gene TRBJ1-2; D is uncertain. Germline CDR1 is MGHRA and CDR2 is YSYEKL. The CDR3 extends over 15 amino acids. The V and J ends lost 6 bases and 7 bases respectively, with 21 bases between them. CDR3 sequence reads: CASRDPPSRLTGYTF. The CDR3 region has the DNA TGCGCCAGCAGAGATCCACCCTCGCGCCTTACTGGCTACACCTTC.

This chain links TRBV27 with TRBJ1-6; TRBD1 matches at 8 bases. Trimming cost V 0 bases and J 8 bases; bases outside gene matches: 3. The CDR3 spans 15 residues. The germline V gene encodes CDR1 MNHEY and CDR2 SMNVEV (reference sequence). CDR3 amino acids: CASSLSQGADSPLHF. The CDR3 coding sequence is TGTGCCAGCAGTTTATCGCAGGGGGCGGATTCACCCCTCCACTTT.

The rearrangement uses TRBV4-1 and TRBJ2-7, with D possibly TRBD2 on 8 matching bases. V dropped 0 bases and J dropped 7 bases, with 16 bases sitting between them. The CDR3 length is 15 residues. Germline-derived CDR1 and CDR2 are MGHRA and YSYEKL. CDR3 sequence (DNA): TGCGCCAGCAGCCAAGATAGCGGGGCAGGGGGGGAGCAGTACTTC. Translated: CASSQDSGAGGEQYF.

The chain joins TRBV7-2 to TRBJ2-7; D perhaps matches TRBD1 (6 bases). The V gene's germline CDR1 is SGHTA and CDR2 FQGNSA. Between the trimmed V and J ends, which lost 5 bases and 1 base, there was a span of 18 bases. The CDR3 runs 16 residues. CDR3 in amino acids: CASSPWDTLASYEQYF. For the CDR3, the DNA is TGTGCCAGCAGCCCGTGGGACACCCTGGCTTCCTACGAGCAGTACTTC.

The chain is built from TRBV6-6 and TRBJ1-2; 9 positions agree with TRBD1. V gave up 6 bases and J gave up 3 bases; unmatched junction bases: 5. Germline values: CDR1 MNHNY, CDR2 SVGAGI (reference sequence). The CDR3 spans 14 residues. This CDR3 reads CASSGGQGYYGYTF. The CDR3, as DNA: TGTGCCAGCAGCGGGGGACAGGGATACTATGGCTACACCTTC.

The chain is built from TRBV19 and TRBJ2-5, with D hard to call. Deletions cut 7 bases from V and 0 bases from J, with 9 bases between. CDR1 LNHDA and CDR2 SQIVND come from the germline V gene (reference sequence). The CDR3 runs to 13 residues. The CDR3 DNA follows: TGTGCCAGTACCACATTACACCAAGAGACCCAGTACTTC. It translates to CASTTLHQETQYF.

The J gene is TRBJ1-1, the V gene TRBV4-2; maybe TRBD1 (6 bases). Trimming removed 2 bases from V and 1 base from J, with 8 bases in between. Per germline, CDR1 LGHNA and CDR2 YNFKEQ. CDR3 length: 14 residues. The CDR3: CASSQPQGNTEAFF. CDR3 in DNA: TGTGCCAGCAGCCAACCACAGGGGAACACTGAAGCTTTCTTT.

The gene calls are TRBV7-2 and TRBJ2-1; 7 nucleotides agree with TRBD1. CDR1 and CDR2 (germline): SGHTA, FQGNSA. Trimming took 1 base from V and 12 from J; bases not matched to a gene: 12. This CDR3 is built from 15 residues. CDR3 in amino acids: CASSLVPGQPGGQFF. DNA for the CDR3: TGTGCCAGCAGCTTAGTCCCGGGACAGCCTGGAGGGCAGTTCTTC.

The chain links TRBV16 to TRBJ2-1; 10 bases match TRBD2. J lost 4 bases, V lost 2 bases, and 8 bases had no gene match. CDR3 length: 17 residues. Germline V gene lookup returns CDR1 KGHSY and CDR2 FQNENV. The CDR3 nucleotides are TGTGCCAGCAGCCAAGGGAGGGGACTAGCGACTTACAATGAGCAGTTCTTC. This gives the protein CASSQGRGLATYNEQFF.

This clone was seen a few times. The gene calls are TRBV7-2 and TRBJ2-2; D perhaps matches TRBD1 (6 bases). Trimming shortened V by 6 bases and J by 3 bases, and 14 bases separated the two germline ends. Germline V gene sequence: CDR1 SGHTA, CDR2 FQGNSA. The CDR3 length is 15 residues. This chain's CDR3 is CASRKQGFDTGELFF. The CDR3 nucleotides are TGTGCCAGCAGGAAACAGGGTTTCGACACCGGGGAGCTGTTTTTT.

The rearrangement uses TRBV5-1 and TRBJ2-7; possibly TRBD1 for D (6 bases). The germline CDR1 and CDR2 sequences are SGHRS and YFSETQ. The CDR3 covers 14 residues. The V and J ends lost 5 bases and 0 bases respectively, with 12 bases between them. The DNA of the CDR3 is TGCGCCAGCAGGCGCCGGGACACCTCCTACGAGCAGTACTTC. Amino acids: CASRRRDTSYEQYF.

The sample holds one count of this clone. CDR3 in DNA: TGTGCCAGCAGCCCTCGACAGTTCCACGAGCAGTACTTC. Translated: CASSPRQFHEQYF. The gene calls are TRBV4-2 and TRBJ2-5; TRBD1 is a possible D gene (5 bases). The DNA end is more similar to TRBJ2-7, so the J call may be wrong. From germline, CDR1 is LGHNA and CDR2 YNFKEQ. There are 13 residues in the CDR3.